Shown below are 19 T cell receptor beta chains from a single sample sequenced in a study of blood T cells in healthy people across ages. The authors ran a second PCR of roughly 6 to 11 cycles using a sample-barcoded 5' primer and a J-beta primer mix. Each CDR3 protein gets one entry after TCRdb re-called the 5' RACE reads with MiXCR. The repertoire holds hundreds of thousands of distinct CDR3 sequences, around three fifths seen once, with around a quarter in the top ten. What was sequenced was blood. All receptors come from a man between 35 and 55 years old in good health.

V usage is TRBV6-5 and J usage is TRBJ1-5; D not certain. CDR3 length: 13 residues. Trimming shortened V by 10 bases and J by 4 bases, and 14 bases separated the two germline ends. Germline V CDR1 and CDR2: MNHEY, SVGAGI. The CDR3 protein is CATKKKGNQPQHF. The CDR3 DNA reads TGTGCCACCAAGAAGAAGGGAAATCAGCCCCAGCATTTT.

This clonotype came up a few times. The chain links TRBV3-1 to TRBJ2-1; 7 bases agree with TRBD2. J lost 7 bases, V lost 0 bases, and 9 bases had no gene match. The CDR3 is 16 residues long. Germline-derived CDR1 and CDR2 are LGHDT and YNNKEL (reference sequence). DNA for the CDR3: TGTGCCAGCAGCCAAGATGGCGGGAGCGGGAATAATGAGCAGTTCTTC. It is translated as CASSQDGGSGNNEQFF.

The chain links TRBV7-9 to TRBJ1-2; D is possibly TRBD1 (5 bases). There are 13 residues in the CDR3. V lost 4 bases to trimming and J lost 6 bases, with 12 bases between them. Germline values: CDR1 SEHNR, CDR2 FQNEAQ (reference sequence). The chain's CDR3 is CASSSDRTHGYTF. The CDR3 bases are TGTGCCAGCAGCTCAGACAGAACCCATGGCTACACCTTC.

This clonotype was recorded a few times. The rearrangement uses TRBV5-6 and TRBJ1-2; no reliable D call. There are 14 residues in the CDR3. Trimming took 4 bases from V and 8 from J, leaving 18 bases between them. CDR1 SGHDT and CDR2 YYEEEE come from the germline V gene. CDR3 sequence (DNA): TGTGCCAGCAGCCCCGGAGACCTCTCGGGGGGCTACACCTTC. Protein: CASSPGDLSGGYTF. The complete variable domain, with remaining parts taken from reference TRBV5-6 and TRBJ1-2, reads DAGVTQSPTHLIKTRGQQVTLRCSPKSGHDTVSWYQQALGQGPQFIFQYYEEEERQRGNFPDRFSGHQFPNYSSELNVNALLLGDSALYLCASSPGDLSGGYTFGSGTRLTVV.

The chain combines TRBV25-1 with TRBJ2-5, with D perhaps matching TRBD1 (5 bases). CDR3 length: 18 amino acids. The V and J ends lost 7 bases and 3 bases respectively, with 27 bases between them. Per germline, CDR1 MGHDK and CDR2 SYGVNS. The CDR3 DNA reads as TGTGCCAGCACCGAAGATATATCCACCAGGACACCAGAAGAGACCCAGTACTTC. Translation: CASTEDISTRTPEETQYF.

V and J are TRBV13 and TRBJ1-2; no clear D gene. Germline V CDR1 and CDR2: PRHDT, FYEKMQ (reference sequence). The V and J ends lost 2 bases and 2 bases respectively, with 9 bases between them. There are 14 residues in the CDR3. Here the CDR3 DNA reads TGTGCCAGCAGCTTAATGGGAGGGAACTATGGCTACACCTTC. Amino acid sequence: CASSLMGGNYGYTF. Combining the CDR3 with reference TRBV13 and TRBJ1-2 gives the whole variable domain AAGVIQSPRHLIKEKRETATLKCYPIPRHDTVYWYQQGPGQDPQFLISFYEKMQSDKGSIPDRFSAQQFSDYHSELNMSSLELGDSALYFCASSLMGGNYGYTFGSGTRLTVV.

V usage is TRBV5-5 and J usage is TRBJ2-5; no firm D call. The CDR3 length is 14 residues. Germline values: CDR1 SGHKS, CDR2 YYEKEE (reference sequence). Trimming removed 0 bases from V and 6 bases from J, with 12 bases in between. The CDR3 region has the DNA TGTGCCAGCAGCTTGGCTAGTTCAACGCAGACCCAGTACTTC. This encodes CASSLASSTQTQYF.

Concerning this clonotype: Mismatch with germline at one junction end may stem from a read error. This sequence joins TRBV7-6 and TRBJ2-5; 8 bases match TRBD2. Looked up from germline, CDR1 is SGHVS and CDR2 is FNYEAQ. This CDR3 has 16 residues. CDR3 bases: TGTGCCAGCACCCACGGGGGGGACGGCTCGCAAGAGACCCGGTACTTC. Its translation: CASTHGGDGSQETRYF.

The J gene is TRBJ2-1, the V gene TRBV6-2 or TRBV6-3, with D hard to call. The CDR3 spans 16 residues. V was shortened by 2 bases and J by 0 bases, with 11 bases between the two germline ends. Germline values: CDR1 MNHEY, CDR2 SVGEGT. The chain's CDR3 is CASSYTRPSSYNEQFF. In nucleotides, the CDR3 is TGTGCCAGCAGTTACACCCGACCCTCCTCCTACAATGAGCAGTTCTTC.

The chain recombines TRBV2 with TRBJ2-7; 9 positions match TRBD1. Germline V gene data show CDR1 as SNHLY and CDR2 as FYNNEI. V trimming: 6 bases; J trimming: 6 bases; junction bases outside the gene matches: 12. The CDR3 sequence is 15 residues long. Here the CDR3 DNA reads TGTGCCAGCAGCGGTGACAGGGGGGCTTTTGGCGAGCAGTACTTC. It codes for CASSGDRGAFGEQYF.

This clonotype was recorded a few times. This chain links TRBV7-2 with TRBJ2-1; the match to TRBD2 covers 8 bases. CDR1 is SGHTA and CDR2 is FQGNSA in the germline V gene. The CDR3 is 15 residues long. Trimming at V came to 2 bases and at J to 9 bases, leaving 9 bases not matched to a gene. This CDR3 is CASSLNPAAGGEQFF. The CDR3 bases are TGTGCCAGCAGCTTAAACCCGGCGGCGGGGGGTGAGCAGTTCTTC.

This chain links TRBV10-3 with TRBJ2-7; D possibly corresponds to TRBD2 (5 bases). V was clipped by 0 bases and J by 2 bases, with 11 bases between them. CDR1 and CDR2 (germline): ENHRY, SYGVKD. The CDR3 runs to 15 residues. CDR3 DNA sequence: TGTGCCATCAGTGAGTCATTTGGGAGAACCTACGAGCAGTACTTC. Translated, it gives CAISESFGRTYEQYF.

This clonotype occurred a few times. The chain links TRBV14 to TRBJ2-3, with D possibly matching TRBD2 (6 bases). Germline V gene lookup returns CDR1 SGHDN and CDR2 FVKESK. With 0 bases removed from V and 6 bases from J, the gap between germline ends came to 13 bases. The CDR3 has 15 residues. CDR3 DNA sequence: TGTGCCAGCAGCCAAGACGCCGGGGGAGCCGATACGCAGTATTTT. Its protein is CASSQDAGGADTQYF.

V and J are TRBV7-2 and TRBJ2-4; 8 bases align to TRBD2. The better agreement between TRBJ2-7 and the DNA end casts doubt on the J call. The CDR3 is made up of 13 amino acids. Germline V lookup: CDR1 SGHTA, CDR2 FQGNSA. The CDR3 spells CASSLGGRNEQYF. The DNA of the CDR3 is TGTGCCAGCAGCTTAGGCGGGAGGAACGAGCAGTACTTC.

The chain has TRBV7-8 and TRBJ2-3, with D possibly TRBD1 on 5 matching bases. This CDR3 has 17 amino acids. V was cut by 8 bases and J by 4 bases, with 25 bases left in between. Germline assignment: CDR1 SGHVS and CDR2 FQNEAQ. CDR3 sequence (DNA): TGTGCCAGCCGAATGTTGAGGACACCCAAGCCCGCAGATACGCAGTATTTT. Translated: CASRMLRTPKPADTQYF.

This sequence joins TRBV28 and TRBJ2-7; a weak D match, TRBD1 (5 bases). The CDR3 covers 12 residues. V was cut by 7 bases and J by 7 bases, with 14 bases left in between. Germline CDR1 and CDR2: MDHEN and SYDVKM. The CDR3 reads CASKQGLWEQYF. CDR3 nucleotide sequence: TGTGCCAGCAAGCAGGGTTTATGGGAGCAGTACTTC.

The genes are TRBV20-1 and TRBJ2-4; 11 nucleotides match TRBD2. This CDR3 contains 15 residues. V was pared by 5 bases and J by 0 bases, with 3 bases of the junction left unmatched. Germline V gene lookup returns CDR1 DFQATT and CDR2 SNEGSKA (reference sequence). CDR3: CSAPGLAGAKNIQYF. The CDR3, as DNA: TGCAGTGCTCCCGGACTAGCGGGAGCCAAAAACATTCAGTACTTC.

The V gene is TRBV12-3 or TRBV12-4, the J gene TRBJ2-3; 8 bases line up with TRBD2. This CDR3 contains 14 residues. With V trimmed by 7 bases and J by 9 bases, 12 bases remained unmatched. The CDR3 coding sequence is TGTGCCAGCAACCGACGAATAGCGGGACCCACGCAGTATTTT. Translation: CASNRRIAGPTQYF.

The CDR3 DNA follows: TGTGCCAGCAGCCCCCTGGGATACGAGCAGTACTTC. This codes for CASSPLGYEQYF. The J gene is TRBJ2-7, the V gene TRBV13; no definite D call. Trimming pared 5 bases from V and 4 bases from J, leaving 9 bases between. The CDR3 runs to 12 residues. Germline V gene data show CDR1 as PRHDT and CDR2 as FYEKMQ (reference sequence).